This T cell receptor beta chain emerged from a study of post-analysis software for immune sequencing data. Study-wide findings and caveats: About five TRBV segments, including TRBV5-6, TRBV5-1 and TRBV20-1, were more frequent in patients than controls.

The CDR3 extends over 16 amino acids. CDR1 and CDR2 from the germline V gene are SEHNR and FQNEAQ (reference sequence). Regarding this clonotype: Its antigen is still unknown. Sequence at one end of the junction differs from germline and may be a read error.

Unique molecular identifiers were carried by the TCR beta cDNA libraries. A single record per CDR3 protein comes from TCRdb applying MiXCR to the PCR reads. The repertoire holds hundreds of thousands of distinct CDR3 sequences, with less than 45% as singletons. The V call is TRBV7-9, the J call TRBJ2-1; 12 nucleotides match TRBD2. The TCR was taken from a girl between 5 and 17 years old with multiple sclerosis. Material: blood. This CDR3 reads CAGSPLAGGPYNEQFF. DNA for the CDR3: TGTGCCGGCAGCCCCCTAGCGGGAGGGCCTTACAATGAGCAGTTCTTC.